This entry features one TCR beta chain sequence. The antigen is not known. The data are from a study of tumor-infiltrating lymphocytes in localized non-small cell lung cancer. Study information: Some samples were collected after neoadjuvant chemotherapy; smokers, never-smokers and several histologies were included. Each patient gave resected tumor and non-adjacent uninvolved lung tissue.

This CDR3 is built from 15 residues. Germline V lookup: CDR1 GTSNPN, CDR2 SVGIG (reference sequence). Trimming left V 2 bases short and J 2 bases short, with 16 bases between. Notes on the study in general: TCR sequencing covered a subset of patients with enough tissue. Compared with uninvolved lung, tumors showed higher T cell infiltration by TCRbeta sequencing.

Libraries were prepared by immunoSEQ multiplex PCR; TCRdb keeps only in-frame clonotypes and omits some of them. Altogether roughly 9,200 clones are present, around 85% being singletons, with the ten largest covering 9.8%. This sequence joins TRBV30 and TRBJ2-7; D gene ambiguous. The receptor was derived from a human donor with non-small cell lung cancer. The source material was uninvolved lung tissue not adjacent to the tumor. CDR3 bases: TGTGCCTGGAGTCCGCCTCACACGACCACCTACGAGCAGTACTTC. Its translation: CAWSPPHTTTYEQYF.